A selection of T cell receptor beta chains follows, all from one sample in a study of blood T cell repertoires in COVID-19. Measured with immunoSEQ multiplex PCR; TCRdb has only the in-frame clones, and not every one. The sample lists some 210,000 clones; approximately 91% were seen once. Source material: peripheral blood. All receptors come from a man between 60 and 75 years old who had recovered from COVID-19. CDR3s include the opening cysteine and the closing phenylalanine or tryptophan. The D gene is left open where the match is weak. Expanded clones are given a class, and other clones once, few, many or no size at all.

d_call j_call v_call clone_size cdr3_aa cdr3_nt
TRBD2 TRBJ2-5 TRBV28 . CASSEPPGGGVGETQYF TGTGCCAGCAGCGAACCCCCGGGGGGGGGCGTTGGGGAGACCCAGTACTTC
TRBD1 TRBJ1-3 TRBV19 . CASSIRGQGGGNTIYF TGTGCCAGTAGTATTCGCGGACAGGGTGGAGGAAACACCATATATTTT
. TRBJ2-1 TRBV6-5 . CASRRDVNEQFF TGTGCCAGCAGGAGAGATGTCAACGAGCAGTTCTTC
. TRBJ2-5 TRBV12-5 . CASGLSGVETQYF TGTGCTAGTGGTTTGTCAGGGGTAGAGACCCAGTACTTC
. TRBJ2-2 TRBV6-1 . CASSDQGASPARELFF TGTGCCAGCAGTGATCAGGGTGCCTCCCCGGCCAGGGAGCTGTTTTTT
. TRBJ2-2 TRBV9 . CASSPHTGELFF TGTGCCAGCAGCCCTCACACCGGGGAGCTGTTTTTT
TRBD1 TRBJ1-6 TRBV6-1 . CASSEAGGGGSPLHF TGTGCCAGCAGTGAAGCTGGAGGGGGCGGTTCACCCCTCCACTTT
TRBD2 TRBJ2-7 TRBV19 . CASSIRLAVYEQYF TGTGCCAGTAGTATACGACTAGCGGTATACGAGCAGTACTTC
TRBD1 TRBJ2-1 TRBV5-6 . CASSWTGEGDEQFF TGTGCCAGCAGCTGGACAGGGGAAGGCGATGAGCAGTTCTTC
. TRBJ2-5 TRBV7-9 . CASSFSRPGWETQYF TGTGCCAGCAGCTTTTCGCGTCCAGGATGGGAGACCCAGTACTTC
TRBD1 TRBJ1-4 TRBV18 . CATRTGGNEKLFF TGTGCCACCAGGACAGGGGGTAATGAAAAACTGTTTTTT
TRBD1 TRBJ2-7 TRBV5-4 . CASSFLTGNEQYF TGTGCCAGCAGCTTTTTGACAGGGAACGAGCAGTACTTC
. TRBJ2-7 TRBV7-2 once CASSSGWQGITEQYF TGTGCCAGCAGCTCCGGTTGGCAGGGTATAACCGAGCAGTACTTC
TRBD1 TRBJ2-5 TRBV30 . CACQTGVETQYF TGTGCCTGCCAGACAGGGGTCGAGACCCAGTACTTC
. TRBJ2-1 TRBV4-2 once CASSPSGLAQYNEQFF TGTGCCAGCTCCCCCTCGGGGCTAGCGCAATACAATGAGCAGTTCTTC
. TRBJ2-5 TRBV20-1 few CSASRQETQYF TGCAGTGCTAGCCGGCAAGAGACCCAGTACTTC
. TRBJ1-4 TRBV10-3 . CAISHSANEKLFF TGTGCCATCAGTCATTCAGCTAATGAAAAACTGTTTTTT
TRBD2 TRBJ2-2 TRBV5-1 few CASGIGGATGELFF TGCGCCAGCGGAATCGGGGGGGCGACCGGGGAGCTGTTTTTT
TRBD1 TRBJ1-5 TRBV28 . CASRSDRDRINQPQHF TGTGCCAGCAGATCAGACCGGGACAGGATCAATCAGCCCCAGCATTTT
. TRBJ2-2 TRBV19 . CASSLLENTGELFF TGTGCCAGTAGTCTACTAGAGAACACCGGGGAGCTGTTTTTT
. TRBJ2-3 TRBV7-2 . CASSLVGGNTQYF TGTGCCAGCAGCTTAGTGGGGGGTAATACGCAGTATTTT
. TRBJ1-1 TRBV2 few CASSFTGMNTEAFF TGTGCCAGCAGCTTCACAGGGATGAACACTGAAGCTTTCTTT
TRBD2 TRBJ2-5 TRBV29-1 . CSVDGGETQYF TGCAGCGTCGACGGGGGGGAGACCCAGTACTTC
TRBD1 TRBJ1-4 TRBV14 many CASSQETGTSLELFF TGTGCCAGCAGCCAAGAGACAGGGACGTCGTTGGAACTGTTTTTT
. TRBJ1-5 TRBV24-1 . CATSGAEWSNQPQHF TGTGCCACCAGTGGGGCCGAGTGGAGCAATCAGCCCCAGCATTTT
. TRBJ2-1 TRBV4-1 . CASSQVDLISYNEQFF TGCGCCAGCAGCCAGGTCGACTTGATCTCCTACAATGAGCAGTTCTTC
TRBD1 TRBJ2-7 TRBV4-3 . CASSQTRQGYEQYF TGCGCCAGCAGCCAAACCCGACAGGGCTACGAGCAGTACTTC
. TRBJ2-5 TRBV7-2 . CASSLVGPGQETQYF TGTGCCAGCAGCTTAGTCGGTCCCGGCCAAGAGACCCAGTACTTC
TRBD1 TRBJ2-7 TRBV11-2 . CASSLEWTGAYEQYF TGTGCCAGCAGCTTAGAGTGGACAGGCGCCTACGAGCAGTACTTC
TRBD1 TRBJ2-7 TRBV19 . CASSIGDRVYEQYF TGTGCCAGTAGTATTGGGGACAGGGTCTACGAGCAGTACTTC
TRBD1 TRBJ2-1 TRBV7-9 . CASSPGTGVYNEQFF TGTGCCAGCAGCCCCGGGACAGGAGTATACAATGAGCAGTTCTTC
TRBD2 TRBJ2-1 TRBV24-1 . CATSESGRAVHNEQFF TGTGCCACCAGTGAAAGCGGGAGGGCCGTCCACAATGAGCAGTTCTTC
TRBD1 TRBJ1-6 TRBV19 . CASGRQGRVQNSPLHF TGTGCCAGTGGACGACAGGGTCGGGTGCAAAATTCACCCCTCCACTTT
. TRBJ2-2 TRBV2 . CASSEARGSGELFF TGTGCCAGCAGTGAAGCTCGGGGTTCCGGGGAGCTGTTTTTT
. TRBJ1-6 TRBV5-1 . CASSLGDNSPLHF TGCGCCAGCAGCTTAGGAGATAATTCACCCCTCCACTTT
. TRBJ1-2 TRBV13 once CASYRDMYGYTF TGTGCCAGCTACCGGGACATGTATGGCTACACCTTC
. TRBJ2-2 TRBV6-5 . CASSYTRVTGELFF TGTGCCAGCAGTTACACCAGGGTTACCGGGGAGCTGTTTTTT
TRBD2 TRBJ2-5 TRBV9 once CASSVAAGGEETQYF TGTGCCAGCAGCGTAGCTGCGGGAGGAGAGGAGACCCAGTACTTC
. TRBJ2-4 TRBV4-2 . CASRAHGGEKNIQYF TGTGCCAGCAGAGCGCATGGAGGTGAGAAAAACATTCAGTACTTC
TRBD1 TRBJ2-7 TRBV6-5 . CASSSTGQSYEQYF TGTGCCAGCAGTTCAACGGGACAGTCCTACGAGCAGTACTTC
TRBD1 TRBJ1-1 TRBV2 . CASSRDRANTEAFF TGTGCCAGCAGTAGGGACAGGGCCAACACTGAAGCTTTCTTT
TRBD1 TRBJ1-6 TRBV6-6 . CASRQGSGNSPLHF TGTGCCAGCAGACAGGGGTCGGGTAATTCACCCCTCCACTTT
. TRBJ2-2 TRBV12-2 . CASRPTFRGTAAVGELFF TGTGCAAGTCGCCCGACCTTCAGAGGGACAGCGGCTGTCGGGGAGCTGTTTTTT
TRBD2 TRBJ2-7 TRBV7-9 . CASSSSGRQNEQYF TGTGCCAGCTCATCTAGCGGGAGACAAAACGAGCAGTACTTC
. TRBJ2-2 TRBV7-3 . CASSSNPLLNTGELFF TGTGCCAGCAGCTCTAACCCACTCCTGAACACCGGGGAGCTGTTTTTT
. TRBJ1-5 TRBV3-1/TRBV3-2 few CASSHTFNGWAQPQHF TGTGCCAGCAGCCATACCTTTAATGGCTGGGCCCAGCCCCAGCATTTT
. TRBJ2-7 TRBV7-2 . CASSLEGSGEQYF TGTGCCAGCAGCTTAGAAGGGTCGGGGGAGCAGTACTTC
. TRBJ2-2 TRBV7-3 . CASSLIGGTGELFF TGTGCCAGCAGCTTAATTGGCGGAACCGGGGAGCTGTTTTTT
TRBD2 TRBJ2-1 TRBV12-3/TRBV12-4 . CASSPDRGDEQFF TGTGCCAGCAGTCCGGATCGGGGGGATGAGCAGTTCTTC
. TRBJ1-5 TRBV6-5 . CASIRGVNQPQHF TGTGCCAGCATTCGGGGAGTCAATCAGCCCCAGCATTTT
. TRBJ2-2 TRBV7-9 . CASSLLTETENTGELFF TGTGCCAGCAGCTTATTAACCGAGACAGAGAACACCGGGGAGCTGTTTTTT
TRBD1 TRBJ1-2 TRBV29-1 . CSVGQGYGYTF TGCAGCGTTGGACAGGGTTATGGCTACACCTTC
. TRBJ1-4 TRBV5-8 . CASRGGQTTNEKLFF TGTGCCAGCAGAGGCGGACAGACAACTAATGAAAAACTGTTTTTT
. TRBJ2-1 TRBV14 . CASSQGGRRGNEQFF TGTGCCAGCAGCCAAGGGGGGAGGAGGGGAAATGAGCAGTTCTTC